This TCR beta chain emerged from a study of graft-versus-host responses after intestinal transplantation. In the study overall: Recipients uniformly received anti-thymocyte globulin induction, followed by tacrolimus and steroids for approximately 3 years. General study results and limits: Recipient marrow showed GvH clones, some seen first in ileum or blood.

Trimming left V 0 bases short and J 6 bases short, with 18 bases between. The CDR3 runs to 17 residues. Per the germline V gene, CDR1 is LNHDA and CDR2 is SQIVND (reference sequence). On this clone: Antigen unknown.

This table comes from immunoSEQ multiplex PCR, and its TCRdb copy is limited to in-frame clones, with some not included. The sample carries under 85,000 clones, 80% to 95% recorded once. This sequence originates from a human donor who received an intestinal transplant. The chain is built from TRBV19 and TRBJ1-5; no reliable D call. Sequencing used unstimulated CD8+ T cells sorted from spleen or lymph node cells, obtained before intestinal transplant. CDR3: CASSIEKRPGVGQPQHF. Here the CDR3 DNA reads TGTGCCAGTAGTATAGAAAAGAGACCGGGAGTGGGTCAGCCCCAGCATTTT.